Listed below are T cell receptor beta chains from one sample, sequenced in a study of chemoradiotherapy in HPV16-positive cancers. TCRdb keeps only in-frame clones here, not all; method: immunoSEQ multiplex PCR. The sample has 15,000 to 20,000 clones, more than 60% seen once. The sample was acquired from a patient who underwent chemoradiotherapy. All receptors derive from a human donor with HPV-associated anogenital cancer. Each CDR3 is given with its conserved first and last residue. The order of the fields is J gene, V gene, D gene, clone size, CDR3 DNA, CDR3 protein. D genes are given only for firm matches. Size is stated for part of the rows, as once, few or many counts, or as a class when the clone is expanded.

J gene: TRBJ2-2
V gene: TRBV5-1
D gene: .
clone size: .
CDR3 DNA: TGCGCCAGCAGCTTGAACGGGGCGGGGGAGCTGTTTTTT
CDR3 protein: CASSLNGAGELFF

J gene: TRBJ1-3
V gene: TRBV10-3
D gene: TRBD1
clone size: .
CDR3 DNA: TGTGCCATTTCTCAAGGGGACAGTTCTGGAAACACCATATATTTT
CDR3 protein: CAISQGDSSGNTIYF

J gene: TRBJ1-1
V gene: TRBV7-2
D gene: TRBD1
clone size: .
CDR3 DNA: TGTGCCAGCAGCTTAGCCCCGACAGGGTGGAACACTGAAGCTTTCTTT
CDR3 protein: CASSLAPTGWNTEAFF

J gene: TRBJ1-1
V gene: TRBV15
D gene: .
clone size: .
CDR3 DNA: TGTGCCACCAGCTCCGAGGGGACCATGAACACTGAAGCTTTCTTT
CDR3 protein: CATSSEGTMNTEAFF

J gene: TRBJ1-5
V gene: TRBV29-1
D gene: .
clone size: .
CDR3 DNA: TGCAGCGTTGGGGGGGCCGGGCAGCCCCAGCATTTT
CDR3 protein: CSVGGAGQPQHF

J gene: TRBJ2-1
V gene: TRBV9
D gene: TRBD2
clone size: .
CDR3 DNA: TGTGCCAGCAGCCCCGGACTAGCGGGGGGGAGGGTAGATGAGCAGTTCTTC
CDR3 protein: CASSPGLAGGRVDEQFF

J gene: TRBJ2-1
V gene: TRBV11-2
D gene: .
clone size: few
CDR3 DNA: TGTGCCAGCAGCTTACACCGGCAGCAGTTCTTC
CDR3 protein: CASSLHRQQFF

J gene: TRBJ2-3
V gene: TRBV6-4
D gene: TRBD2
clone size: .
CDR3 DNA: TGTGCCAGCAGTGGAGCGGGGGGCCCAGATACGCAGTATTTT
CDR3 protein: CASSGAGGPDTQYF

J gene: TRBJ1-4
V gene: TRBV7-8
D gene: TRBD1
clone size: .
CDR3 DNA: TGTGCCAGCAGACCCCGGACAGGGGCTGAAAAACTGTTTTTT
CDR3 protein: CASRPRTGAEKLFF

J gene: TRBJ1-4
V gene: TRBV5-1
D gene: TRBD1
clone size: .
CDR3 DNA: TGCGCCAGCAGACCGGGACAGGGGGGTTTCGGTGAAAAACTGTTTTTT
CDR3 protein: CASRPGQGGFGEKLFF

J gene: TRBJ2-5
V gene: TRBV11-3
D gene: TRBD1
clone size: .
CDR3 DNA: TGTGCCAGCAGCTTTAGGGAACAGGGGGCAGAGACCCAGTACTTC
CDR3 protein: CASSFREQGAETQYF

J gene: TRBJ1-2
V gene: TRBV5-1
D gene: .
clone size: .
CDR3 DNA: TGCGCCAGCAGCCTGCAAGCTTACGATGGCTACACCTTC
CDR3 protein: CASSLQAYDGYTF

J gene: TRBJ2-3
V gene: TRBV4-3
D gene: .
clone size: .
CDR3 DNA: TGCGCCAGCAGTCCCGGGCGGCGGGAAACAGATACGCAGTATTTT
CDR3 protein: CASSPGRRETDTQYF

J gene: TRBJ1-4
V gene: TRBV15
D gene: TRBD1
clone size: .
CDR3 DNA: TGTGCCACCAGCAGTTGGACAGGCGCCTCTAATGAAAAACTGTTTTTT
CDR3 protein: CATSSWTGASNEKLFF

J gene: TRBJ2-7
V gene: TRBV4-1
D gene: TRBD1
clone size: .
CDR3 DNA: TGCGCCAGCAGCCACCTAGGGGACAGGACGATGTACGAGCAGTACTTC
CDR3 protein: CASSHLGDRTMYEQYF

J gene: TRBJ2-3
V gene: TRBV29-1
D gene: .
clone size: .
CDR3 DNA: TGCAGCGTCGAACCAATGACTGATACGCAGTATTTT
CDR3 protein: CSVEPMTDTQYF

J gene: TRBJ1-5
V gene: TRBV7-2
D gene: .
clone size: .
CDR3 DNA: TGTGCCAGCAGCTTCGATAGCAATCAGCCCCAGCATTTT
CDR3 protein: CASSFDSNQPQHF

J gene: TRBJ1-1
V gene: TRBV18
D gene: .
clone size: .
CDR3 DNA: TGTGCCAGCTCACGATGGAGCACTGAAGCTTTCTTT
CDR3 protein: CASSRWSTEAFF

J gene: TRBJ2-2
V gene: TRBV9
D gene: TRBD1
clone size: .
CDR3 DNA: TGTGCCAGCAGCCCGGACAGGGATGGGGAGCTGTTTTTT
CDR3 protein: CASSPDRDGELFF

J gene: TRBJ1-2
V gene: TRBV4-2
D gene: .
clone size: .
CDR3 DNA: TGTGCCAGCAGCCCCACCACCCGAGGGGTTGTAGTATTAGGCTACACCTTC
CDR3 protein: CASSPTTRGVVVLGYTF

J gene: TRBJ2-1
V gene: TRBV11-2
D gene: TRBD2
clone size: .
CDR3 DNA: TGTGCCAGCAGCTTCTTAGCGGGCCCGTCCAATGAGCAGTTCTTC
CDR3 protein: CASSFLAGPSNEQFF

J gene: TRBJ2-7
V gene: TRBV4-1
D gene: TRBD1
clone size: .
CDR3 DNA: TGCGCCAGCAGCTCTTGGACAGGGATACTGGGCGAGCAGTACTTC
CDR3 protein: CASSSWTGILGEQYF

J gene: TRBJ1-1
V gene: TRBV29-1
D gene: .
clone size: .
CDR3 DNA: TGCAGCGTTGAAGATAACGCCTATGAAGCTTTCTTT
CDR3 protein: CSVEDNAYEAFF

J gene: TRBJ2-3
V gene: TRBV15
D gene: .
clone size: .
CDR3 DNA: TGTGCCACCATCATAGATACAGGGCGTAGCACAGATACGCAGTATTTT
CDR3 protein: CATIIDTGRSTDTQYF

J gene: TRBJ1-2
V gene: TRBV6-5
D gene: .
clone size: .
CDR3 DNA: TGTGCCAGCAGTTACTCGACCTCGGACCGCCTCTATGGCTACACCTTC
CDR3 protein: CASSYSTSDRLYGYTF

J gene: TRBJ2-3
V gene: TRBV11-2
D gene: .
clone size: .
CDR3 DNA: TGTGCCAGCAGCCACCGGGGGCGGGGCACAGATACGCAGTATTTT
CDR3 protein: CASSHRGRGTDTQYF

J gene: TRBJ2-2
V gene: TRBV4-3
D gene: .
clone size: .
CDR3 DNA: TGCGCCAGCAGCCAAGAAACGGGCTTGGGGACCGGGGAGCTGTTTTTT
CDR3 protein: CASSQETGLGTGELFF

J gene: TRBJ2-7
V gene: TRBV2
D gene: TRBD2
clone size: few
CDR3 DNA: TGTGCCAGCAGTACTAGCGGGGGCTACGAGCAGTACTTC
CDR3 protein: CASSTSGGYEQYF

J gene: TRBJ2-1
V gene: TRBV6-5
D gene: TRBD2
clone size: .
CDR3 DNA: TGTGCCAGCAGGCCGGGACTAGCGGGGGTGGGTGAGCAGTTCTTC
CDR3 protein: CASRPGLAGVGEQFF

J gene: TRBJ1-1
V gene: TRBV2
D gene: .
clone size: .
CDR3 DNA: TGTGCCAGCAGTGTTATGAGCGAAGCTTTCTTT
CDR3 protein: CASSVMSEAFF

J gene: TRBJ1-2
V gene: TRBV2
D gene: TRBD1
clone size: .
CDR3 DNA: TGTGCCAGTGAACAGGGGGCGCAGACCTATGGCTACACCTTC
CDR3 protein: CASEQGAQTYGYTF

J gene: TRBJ2-7
V gene: TRBV29-1
D gene: .
clone size: .
CDR3 DNA: TGCAGCGCCCGACTAGAGAGCTCCTACGAGCAGTACTTC
CDR3 protein: CSARLESSYEQYF

J gene: TRBJ1-1
V gene: TRBV15
D gene: .
clone size: .
CDR3 DNA: TGTGCCACCAGCAAAGACGTTAACACTGAAGCTTTCTTT
CDR3 protein: CATSKDVNTEAFF

J gene: TRBJ1-3
V gene: TRBV7-2
D gene: .
clone size: once
CDR3 DNA: TGTGCCAGCAGCTTTAGTCACACTGGAAACACCATATATTTT
CDR3 protein: CASSFSHTGNTIYF

J gene: TRBJ1-1
V gene: TRBV7-2
D gene: .
clone size: few
CDR3 DNA: TGTGCCAGCAGCCCACAACGGAGCCCAGCTTTCTTT
CDR3 protein: CASSPQRSPAFF

J gene: TRBJ1-5
V gene: TRBV4-2
D gene: .
clone size: few
CDR3 DNA: TGTGCCAGCAGCCAACTGAGCAATCAGCCCCAGCATTTT
CDR3 protein: CASSQLSNQPQHF

J gene: TRBJ2-7
V gene: TRBV12-5
D gene: .
clone size: .
CDR3 DNA: TGTGCTAGTGGTCGACTTTTATGGGAGCAGTACTTC
CDR3 protein: CASGRLLWEQYF

J gene: TRBJ2-7
V gene: TRBV18
D gene: .
clone size: .
CDR3 DNA: TGTGCCAGCTCCCCCGACTCCTACGAGCAGTACTTC
CDR3 protein: CASSPDSYEQYF

J gene: TRBJ1-6
V gene: TRBV4-2
D gene: .
clone size: once
CDR3 DNA: TGTGCCAGCAGCCTCGAGCCCAGGGCGTTCAATTCACCCCTCCACTTT
CDR3 protein: CASSLEPRAFNSPLHF

J gene: TRBJ1-2
V gene: TRBV7-9
D gene: TRBD1
clone size: once
CDR3 DNA: TGTGCCAGCAGCTTAGCAGGGGGCGAAGGCTACACCTTC
CDR3 protein: CASSLAGGEGYTF

J gene: TRBJ2-1
V gene: TRBV6-5
D gene: .
clone size: .
CDR3 DNA: TGTGCCAGCCGGCGACAGAACAATGAGCAGTTCTTC
CDR3 protein: CASRRQNNEQFF

J gene: TRBJ1-2
V gene: TRBV2
D gene: .
clone size: .
CDR3 DNA: TGTGCCAGCAGTGCCGGGGGGTGGAGGTACACCTTC
CDR3 protein: CASSAGGWRYTF

J gene: TRBJ2-1
V gene: TRBV7-2
D gene: TRBD2
clone size: .
CDR3 DNA: TGTGCCAGCAGGGACCCGGGACTAGCCCAGGATGAGCAGTTCTTC
CDR3 protein: CASRDPGLAQDEQFF

J gene: TRBJ1-4
V gene: TRBV7-2
D gene: .
clone size: .
CDR3 DNA: TGTGCCAGCAGGGGTTCGGGGAATGAAAAACTGTTTTTT
CDR3 protein: CASRGSGNEKLFF

J gene: TRBJ2-7
V gene: TRBV5-1
D gene: TRBD1
clone size: once
CDR3 DNA: TGCGCCAGCAGCTTATCACAGGGGGCCAACGAGCAGTACTTC
CDR3 protein: CASSLSQGANEQYF

J gene: TRBJ2-5
V gene: TRBV6-1
D gene: .
clone size: .
CDR3 DNA: TGTGCCAGCAGTGAAATTAGGGGGAGAGAGACCCAGTACTTC
CDR3 protein: CASSEIRGRETQYF

J gene: TRBJ1-5
V gene: TRBV15
D gene: .
clone size: .
CDR3 DNA: TGTGCCACCAGCAGACCAGGGGTTAGCAATCAGCCCCAGCATTTT
CDR3 protein: CATSRPGVSNQPQHF

J gene: TRBJ2-3
V gene: TRBV11-2
D gene: .
clone size: .
CDR3 DNA: TGTGCCAGCCGACCCGCGATGACAGATACGCAGTATTTT
CDR3 protein: CASRPAMTDTQYF

J gene: TRBJ2-6
V gene: TRBV19
D gene: TRBD2
clone size: .
CDR3 DNA: TGTGCCAGTAGTTCCCGCCCGGGAGGGGCTGGGGCCAACGTCCTGACTTTC
CDR3 protein: CASSSRPGGAGANVLTF